The 7 T cell receptor beta chains below were found in one sample sequenced in a study of T cell responses to AZD1222 COVID-19 vaccine. Libraries were prepared by immunoSEQ multiplex PCR; TCRdb keeps only in-frame clonotypes and omits some of them. The data show around 130,000 clones, about 90% seen once. Sequenced material: peripheral blood, taken on day 0 of AZD1222 vaccination. The receptors come from an adult in good health.

J is TRBJ1-5 and V is TRBV2, with 11 nucleotides matching TRBD1. J lost 1 base, V lost 4 bases, and 15 bases had no gene match. The CDR3 runs to 20 residues. Germline values: CDR1 SNHLY, CDR2 FYNNEI. The CDR3 spells CASSVDGQGAGLRSNQPQHF. The CDR3 nucleotides read TGTGCCAGCAGTGTGGACGGACAGGGGGCGGGCCTAAGGAGCAATCAGCCCCAGCATTTT.

V gene TRBV19 combines with J gene TRBJ1-6; the D gene is possibly TRBD1 (6 bases). Looked up from germline, CDR1 is LNHDA and CDR2 is SQIVND (reference sequence). Trimming removed 4 bases at V and 9 bases at J, with 19 bases between. The CDR3 is 16 amino acids. For the CDR3, the DNA is TGTGCCAGTAGTAGAAGGGACGGGGGGCTTGGTTCACCCCTCCACTTT. It is translated as CASSRRDGGLGSPLHF.

The chain combines TRBV29-1 with TRBJ1-1; D is unresolved. The length of the CDR3 is 11 residues. V was pared by 4 bases and J by 1 base, with 4 bases between. Germline V gives CDR1 SQVTM, CDR2 ANQGSEA. DNA for the CDR3: TGCAGCGTTGGAACGAACACTGAAGCTTTCTTT. Translated: CSVGTNTEAFF.

The CDR3 DNA sequence: TGTGCTGGGACCGACGACCAGAACACTGAAGCTTTCTTT. This encodes CAGTDDQNTEAFF. The chain combines TRBV30 with TRBJ1-1, with D tentatively TRBD1 (5 bases). The germline CDR1 and CDR2 sequences are GTSNPN and SVGIG (reference sequence). The CDR3 is 13 residues long.

This chain links TRBV18 with TRBJ1-6, with no clear D. CDR1 is KGHSH and CDR2 is LQKENI in the germline V gene. The CDR3 covers 13 residues. V gave up 4 bases and J gave up 5 bases, with 6 bases separating them. Here the CDR3 reads CASSREDNSPLHF. DNA for the CDR3: TGTGCCAGCTCACGGGAGGATAATTCACCCCTCCACTTT.

The CDR3 is CASRGGPGAAFF. The CDR3 nucleotides read TGTGCCAGCCGAGGGGGCCCAGGGGCAGCTTTCTTT. The J gene is TRBJ1-1, the V gene TRBV12-3 or TRBV12-4; 7 positions agree with TRBD1. This CDR3 is built from 12 residues. V was pared by 8 bases and J by 10 bases, with 10 bases of the junction left unmatched.

The V and J genes are TRBV3-1 (or the pseudogene TRBV3-2) and TRBJ2-7; TRBD1 matches at 11 bases. Trimming took 3 bases from V and 5 from J; bases not matched to a gene: 9. CDR3 size: 16 residues. The germline CDR1 and CDR2 sequences are LGHDT and YNNKEL (reference sequence). The CDR3 here is CASSQTWDRGRDEQYF. Here the CDR3 DNA reads TGTGCCAGCAGCCAGACCTGGGACAGGGGGAGAGACGAGCAGTACTTC.